This TCR beta chain was obtained from a study of blood T cells in healthy people across ages. Regarding the study as a whole: Whereas aged donors had fewer naive CD4+ cells, long-lived donors had more of them and higher diversity.

With respect to this clonotype: Its antigen is undetermined.

Together with a sample-barcoded 5' primer, a J-beta primer mix was included in a second PCR lasting about 6 to 12 cycles. A tag from a template-switch adaptor with 12 random nucleotides marked each cDNA molecule. One entry per CDR3 protein, called by TCRdb with MiXCR from the 5' RACE reads. The table has 1.5 million or so distinct CDR3 sequences, about 43% seen once; the top ten hold 7.9%. With 5 bases clipped from V and 6 bases from J, the junction kept 12 bases outside the gene matches. The V gene's germline CDR1 is SEHNR and CDR2 FQNEAQ (reference sequence). The CDR3 consists of 16 residues. The source of this sequence is a woman younger than 30 in good health. The specimen sequenced was blood. This chain joins TRBV7-9 and TRBJ2-2, with 7 bases lining up with TRBD1. The CDR3 DNA reads TGTGCCAGCAGCCGACTTGGACAGGTTCGGGCCGGGGAGCTGTTTTTT. Translated: CASSRLGQVRAGELFF. Together with reference TRBV7-9 and TRBJ2-2, the CDR3 gives the full variable domain: DTGVSQNPRHKITKRGQNVTFRCDPISEHNRLYWYRQTLGQGPEFLTYFQNEAQLEKSRLLSDRFSAERPKGSFSTLEIQRTEQGDSAMYLCASSRLGQVRAGELFFGEGSRLTVL.